Below are 25 T cell receptor beta chains sequenced from a single sample in a study of blood T cell repertoires in COVID-19. The table came from immunoSEQ multiplex PCR; TCRdb's copy has only in-frame clones and leaves some out. The table records under 500,000 clones, nearly 90% of them present only once. Sequenced material: PBMCs or T cells enriched from blood (not recorded which). These TCRs come from a woman aged 18-29 years with acute COVID-19.

The rearrangement links TRBV19 to TRBJ1-2; D gene uncertain. There are 12 residues in the CDR3. V was cut by 3 bases and J by 8 bases, with 10 bases left in between. Germline V CDR1 and CDR2: LNHDA, SQIVND (reference sequence). CDR3 sequence (DNA): TGTGCCAGTAGTATTGGAGGCGAGGGCTACACCTTC. This translates into CASSIGGEGYTF.

This sequence joins TRBV25-1 and TRBJ2-7, with 9 bases fitting TRBD2. V trimming: 7 bases; J trimming: 3 bases; junction bases outside the gene matches: 10. The V gene's germline CDR1 is MGHDK and CDR2 SYGVNS. The CDR3 runs 15 residues. CDR3 sequence reads: CASTAGGTDRYEQYF. The DNA for the CDR3 is TGTGCCAGCACCGCGGGGGGGACAGACCGCTACGAGCAGTACTTC.

The chain has TRBV13 and TRBJ2-5; TRBD2 is a possible D gene (6 bases). The germline CDR1 and CDR2 sequences are PRHDT and FYEKMQ (reference sequence). Trimming cost V 5 bases and J 5 bases, with 18 bases left between them. The CDR3 runs to 15 residues. The CDR3 protein is CASSVGGRRGETQYF. Written as DNA, the CDR3 is TGTGCCAGCAGCGTCGGAGGGCGGCGCGGTGAGACCCAGTACTTC.

The CDR3: CASSPGTSGGALVETQYF. In nucleotides, the CDR3 is TGTGCCAGCAGCCCCGGGACTAGCGGGGGGGCATTGGTAGAGACCCAGTACTTC. The V call is TRBV9, the J call TRBJ2-5; 16 bases are a match to TRBD2. Germline V gene data show CDR1 as SGDLS and CDR2 as YYNGEE. The V segment lost 4 bases and the J segment 4 bases; nucleotides outside the gene matches: 10. The CDR3 contains 18 residues.

The rearrangement uses TRBV14 and TRBJ2-1; D is undetermined. Trimming took 1 base from V and 6 from J, leaving 16 bases between them. CDR1 SGHDN and CDR2 FVKESK come from the germline V gene. This CDR3 has 16 residues. In DNA, the CDR3 is TGTGCCAGCAGCCAAGTTCGAGAGACAATCCGCAATGAGCAGTTCTTC. This translates into CASSQVRETIRNEQFF.

This CDR3 reads CASSVVGVSGNTIYF. CDR3 coding DNA: TGTGCCAGCAGCGTAGTAGGGGTCTCTGGAAACACCATATATTTT. The chain has TRBV9 and TRBJ1-3; TRBD1 might be the D (5 bases). The CDR3 contains 15 residues. Germline-derived CDR1 and CDR2 are SGDLS and YYNGEE. The germline V and J ends were trimmed by 0 bases and 0 bases, with 7 bases remaining between them.

J is TRBJ2-7 and V is TRBV21-1; the D call in the table, TRBD1, was not verified against the DNA. TRBV21-1 is a pseudogene segment. This CDR3 region has 17 residues. The CDR3 protein is CASSKVGEDRQPYEQYF. CDR3 coding DNA: TGTGCCAGCAGCAAAGTCGGGGAGGACAGGCAGCCCTACGAGCAGTACTTC.

This rearrangement joins TRBV7-6 to TRBJ1-1; TRBD1 aligns across 10 bases. The CDR3 is made up of 15 amino acids. After removal of 5 bases from V and 4 bases from J, the junction contained 7 bases not matched to a gene. CDR1 SGHVS and CDR2 FNYEAQ come from the germline V gene. CDR3 in DNA: TGTGCCAGCAGCCCCGGGACAGGGGCGGCCACTGAAGCTTTCTTT. Protein sequence: CASSPGTGAATEAFF.

About this clone: The sample has other DNA sequences that encode this CDR3 too. The chain couples TRBV28 to TRBJ1-2; D possibly corresponds to TRBD1 (6 bases). Germline CDR1 and CDR2: MDHEN and SYDVKM. The CDR3 runs 13 residues. V was shortened by 3 bases and J by 2 bases, with 7 bases between the two germline ends. The CDR3 protein is CASSFGQNYGYTF. The DNA of the CDR3 is TGTGCCAGCAGTTTCGGACAGAACTATGGCTACACCTTC.

The chain links TRBV2 to TRBJ2-6; 7 nucleotides line up with TRBD1. The ends lost 7 bases at V and 2 bases at J; junction bases unmatched: 5. Germline assignment: CDR1 SNHLY and CDR2 FYNNEI. This CDR3 contains 15 residues. CDR3 bases: TGTGCCAGCACTATACAGGGGACTGGGGCCAACGTCCTGACTTTC. It yields the protein CASTIQGTGANVLTF. The full variable domain, rest sourced from reference TRBV2 and TRBJ2-6, is EPEVTQTPSHQVTQMGQEVILRCVPISNHLYFYWYRQILGQKVEFLVSFYNNEISEKSEIFDDQFSVERPDGSNFTLKIRSTKLEDSAMYFCASTIQGTGANVLTFGAGSRLTVL.

In DNA form, the CDR3 reads TGTGCCAGCAGCGGGGGACAGGGTCGCGACGAGCAGTACTTC. Amino acids: CASSGGQGRDEQYF. This rearrangement joins TRBV9 to TRBJ2-7, with 9 positions matching TRBD1. There are 14 residues in the CDR3. The V segment lost 3 bases and the J segment 5 bases; nucleotides outside the gene matches: 6. Looked up from germline, CDR1 is SGDLS and CDR2 is YYNGEE.

V usage is TRBV27 and J usage is TRBJ2-3; 11 bases align to TRBD2. Germline trimming cut 1 base from V and 2 bases from J; bases unmatched to any gene: 5. This CDR3 is built from 17 residues. Germline-derived CDR1 and CDR2 are MNHEY and SMNVEV (reference sequence). CDR3 sequence reads: CASSLFSSGGATDTQYF. The CDR3 nucleotides read TGTGCCAGCAGTTTATTCAGTAGCGGGGGGGCCACAGATACGCAGTATTTT.

The chain couples TRBV7-9 to TRBJ2-7, with D possibly matching TRBD1 (6 bases). The CDR3 length is 15 residues. Deletions cut 2 bases from V and 4 bases from J, with 15 bases between. CDR1 SEHNR and CDR2 FQNEAQ come from the germline V gene (reference sequence). CDR3 in amino acids: CASSLSQTGGYEQYF. CDR3 sequence (DNA): TGTGCCAGCAGCTTATCTCAGACAGGAGGATACGAGCAGTACTTC. Drawing the rest from reference TRBV7-9 and TRBJ2-7, the complete variable domain is DTGVSQNPRHKITKRGQNVTFRCDPISEHNRLYWYRQTLGQGPEFLTYFQNEAQLEKSRLLSDRFSAERPKGSFSTLEIQRTEQGDSAMYLCASSLSQTGGYEQYFGPGTRLTVT.

The gene calls are TRBV10-2 and TRBJ2-1, with 10 bases lining up with TRBD2. The germline V gene has CDR1 WSHSY and CDR2 SAAADI. V trimming: 2 bases; J trimming: 0 bases; junction bases outside the gene matches: 10. There are 19 residues in the CDR3. The CDR3 sequence is CASSEQGLAADYSYNEQFF. The CDR3 DNA follows: TGCGCCAGCAGTGAGCAAGGACTAGCGGCGGACTACTCCTACAATGAGCAGTTCTTC.

This clone was observed a single time. The chain employs TRBV15 and TRBJ2-7; 12 nucleotides agree with TRBD2. Germline values: CDR1 LNHNV, CDR2 YYDKDF (reference sequence). The CDR3 has 15 amino acids. V gave up 0 bases and J gave up 4 bases; unmatched junction bases: 1. CDR3 residues: CATSRETSGSYEQYF. The CDR3 DNA reads as TGTGCCACCAGCAGAGAGACTAGCGGGAGTTACGAGCAGTACTTC.

The chain employs TRBV4-3 and TRBJ2-3, with 14 bases that match TRBD2. The CDR3 is 18 amino acids. Germline values: CDR1 LGHNA, CDR2 YSLEER. Unmatched junction bases numbered 5, after V lost 3 bases and J lost 0 bases. Here the CDR3 DNA reads TGCGCCAGCAGCCAGGGACTAGCGGGAGCTGCTAGCACAGATACGCAGTATTTT. This sequence encodes CASSQGLAGAASTDTQYF.

This clone was seen a few times. This rearrangement joins TRBV9 to TRBJ1-1; tentatively, D is TRBD1 (5 bases). V lost 0 bases and J 5 bases, leaving 14 bases between the germline ends. This CDR3 contains 15 residues. The germline gives CDR1 SGDLS, CDR2 YYNGEE. The CDR3 sequence: CASSVESAGRTEAFF. DNA for the CDR3: TGTGCCAGCAGCGTAGAATCGGCAGGGAGGACTGAAGCTTTCTTT.

This rearrangement joins TRBV27 to TRBJ1-1; tentatively, D is TRBD1 (5 bases). CDR1 and CDR2 (germline): MNHEY, SMNVEV (reference sequence). The CDR3 runs to 14 residues. The V end lost 3 bases, the J end lost 1 base, and 9 bases lay between the germline ends. The CDR3 DNA is TGTGCCAGCAGTTTCTTCGACAGGAACACTGAAGCTTTCTTT. This codes for CASSFFDRNTEAFF.

Remarks on this clone: Compared with germline, one end of the junction differs, possibly owing to a read error. This sequence joins TRBV7-7 and TRBJ2-1, with D possibly TRBD1 on 7 matching bases. Germline V CDR1 and CDR2: SSHAT, FNYEAQ (reference sequence). This CDR3 region has 14 residues. The CDR3 reads CASSRGTADNEQFF. DNA of the CDR3: TGTGCTAGCAGCCGCGGGACAGCGGACAATGAGCAGTTCTTC.

The chain couples TRBV18 to TRBJ2-7; 8 bases fit TRBD1. CDR1 and CDR2 from the germline V gene are KGHSH and LQKENI. J was trimmed by 1 base and V by 2 bases; bases with no gene match: 10. The CDR3 is 17 residues long. The DNA for the CDR3 is TGTGCCAGCTCACCAATACGACAGGGGATTATGTCCTACGAGCAGTACTTC. It encodes CASSPIRQGIMSYEQYF.

This clone showed up just once. This chain links TRBV7-8 with TRBJ2-7, with D unresolved. V was trimmed by 2 bases and J by 0 bases, leaving 17 bases between them. This CDR3 region has 17 residues. Germline assignment: CDR1 SGHVS and CDR2 FQNEAQ. The CDR3 reads CASSLLMTETSSYEQYF. Written as DNA, the CDR3 is TGTGCCAGCAGCTTATTGATGACGGAGACGAGCTCCTACGAGCAGTACTTC. Together with reference TRBV7-8 and TRBJ2-7, the CDR3 gives the full variable domain: GAGVSQSPRYKVAKRGQDVALRCDPISGHVSLFWYQQALGQGPEFLTYFQNEAQLDKSGLPSDRFFAERPEGSVSTLKIQRTQQEDSAVYLCASSLLMTETSSYEQYFGPGTRLTVT.

This clone has only one observation. CDR3 loop: CAWSAERRGQPQHF. The CDR3 coding sequence is TGTGCCTGGAGTGCAGAACGCCGTGGTCAGCCCCAGCATTTT. The chain recombines TRBV30 with TRBJ1-5; unclear D gene. This CDR3 contains 14 residues. V lost 1 base and J 6 bases, leaving 13 bases between the germline ends. The germline V gene has CDR1 GTSNPN and CDR2 SVGIG (reference sequence). Complete variable domain (other parts from reference TRBV30 and TRBJ1-5): SQTIHQWPATLVQPVGSPLSLECTVEGTSNPNLYWYRQAAGRGLQLLFYSVGIGQISSEVPQNLSASRPQDRQFILSSKKLLLSDSGFYLCAWSAERRGQPQHFGDGTRLSIL.

The chain carries TRBV3-1 (or the pseudogene TRBV3-2) and TRBJ1-1; possibly TRBD1 for D (6 bases). The V and J ends lost 4 bases and 5 bases respectively, with 11 bases between them. Germline V gene data show CDR1 as LGHDT and CDR2 as YNNKEL (reference sequence). This CDR3 has 13 residues. The chain's CDR3 is CASSLGGGTEAFF. CDR3 bases: TGTGCCAGCAGCCTAGGGGGAGGGACTGAAGCTTTCTTT.

The rearrangement links TRBV7-8 to TRBJ1-1, with D uncertain. This CDR3 has 12 amino acids. V lost 3 bases and J 2 bases, leaving 4 bases between the germline ends. Germline-derived CDR1 and CDR2 are SGHVS and FQNEAQ. The DNA for the CDR3 is TGTGCCAGCAGCTTTCTAAACACTGAAGCTTTCTTT. Translating gives CASSFLNTEAFF.

J is TRBJ2-5 and V is TRBV18, with 7 bases identical to TRBD1. The CDR3 is 14 residues long. V shed 5 bases, J shed 2 bases, and the junction held 5 bases outside the gene matches. Germline-derived CDR1 and CDR2 are KGHSH and LQKENI. CDR3 sequence reads: CASSTGTVQETQYF. Written as DNA, the CDR3 is TGTGCCAGCTCAACCGGGACAGTACAAGAGACCCAGTACTTC. Full variable domain (missing parts from reference TRBV18 and TRBJ2-5): NAGVMQNPRHLVRRRGQEARLRCSPMKGHSHVYWYRQLPEEGLKFMVYLQKENIIDESGMPKERFSAEFPKEGPSILRIQQVVRGDSAAYFCASSTGTVQETQYFGPGTRLLVL.